This T cell receptor (beta chain) originates from a study of T cell clonality in common variable immunodeficiency. Whole-study results and caveats: Fewer TCRbeta clones were shared among CVID subjects than controls. Common variable immunodeficiency TCR beta sequences reportedly had fewer deletions and N-nucleotide insertions.

Patients and controls were mostly of Caucasian heritage. V was clipped by 7 bases and J by 5 bases; unmatched bases: 11. This CDR3 comprises 15 residues. Germline CDR1 is SGHDT and CDR2 is YYEEEE. Assay: immunoSEQ multiplex PCR; the TCRdb copy retains only in-frame clones and omits some. Listed here are 35,000 to 50,000 clones without any singletons, the top ten holding around 1.5%. This clone was seen repeatedly, ten times or more. The antigen is not known. The read finishes 3 residues shy of the CDR3 end, and the germline J gene is used to complete it. Sequencing input: peripheral blood mononuclear cells. The receptor was isolated from a person aged 18 to 69 in good health. The chain links TRBV5-6 to TRBJ2-1; 8 nucleotides line up with TRBD1. The part of the CDR3 DNA that was read is TGTGCCAGCGGGACCGGGACAGGATGGGACAATGAG. It is translated as CASGTGTGWDNE. The full CDR3 reads CASGTGTGWDNEQFF. The variable domain in full, with the rest retrieved from reference TRBV5-6 and TRBJ2-1, is DAGVTQSPTHLIKTRGQQVTLRCSPKSGHDTVSWYQQALGQGPQFIFQYYEEEERQRGNFPDRFSGHQFPNYSSELNVNALLLGDSALYLCASGTGTGWDNEQFFGPGTRLTVL.